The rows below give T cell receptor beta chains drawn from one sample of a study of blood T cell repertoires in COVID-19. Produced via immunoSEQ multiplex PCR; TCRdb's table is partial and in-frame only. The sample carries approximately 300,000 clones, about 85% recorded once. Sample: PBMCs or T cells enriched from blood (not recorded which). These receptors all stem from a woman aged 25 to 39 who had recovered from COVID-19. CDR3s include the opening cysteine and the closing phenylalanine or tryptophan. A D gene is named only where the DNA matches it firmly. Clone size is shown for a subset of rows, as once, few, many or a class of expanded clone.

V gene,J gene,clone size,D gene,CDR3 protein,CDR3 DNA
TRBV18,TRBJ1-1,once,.,CASLPLALTEAFF,TGTGCCAGCTTGCCTCTGGCCCTCACTGAAGCTTTCTTT
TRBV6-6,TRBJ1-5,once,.,CASSPTGQEQPQHF,TGTGCCAGCAGCCCCACAGGGCAGGAGCAGCCCCAGCATTTT
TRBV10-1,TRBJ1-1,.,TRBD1,CASSGQGSPGAFF,TGCGCCAGCAGCGGACAGGGCTCCCCAGGAGCTTTCTTT
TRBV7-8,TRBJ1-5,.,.,CASSADRFNQPQHF,TGTGCCAGCAGCGCTGACAGGTTCAATCAGCCCCAGCATTTT
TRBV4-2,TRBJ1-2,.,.,CASSPLTGSGSFHGYTF,TGTGCCAGCAGCCCTCTTACGGGATCGGGTTCTTTTCATGGCTACACCTTC
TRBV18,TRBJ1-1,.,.,CASSTGSNPEAFF,TGTGCCAGCTCCACAGGGTCAAACCCTGAAGCTTTCTTT
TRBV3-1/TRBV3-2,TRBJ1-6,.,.,CASSHRNSNNSPLHF,TGTGCCAGCAGCCACCGGAACAGCAATAATTCACCCCTCCACTTT
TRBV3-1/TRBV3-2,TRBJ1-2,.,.,CASSPGGGVNGYTF,TGTGCCAGCAGCCCCGGCGGAGGGGTGAATGGCTACACCTTC
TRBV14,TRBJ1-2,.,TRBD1,CASSLGQGAGGYTF,TGTGCCAGCAGCCTCGGTCAGGGGGCTGGGGGCTACACCTTC
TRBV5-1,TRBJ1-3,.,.,CASSAENTIYF,TGCGCCAGCAGCGCGGAGAACACCATATATTTT
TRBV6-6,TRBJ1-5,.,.,CASSYTDGGSNQPQHF,TGTGCCAGCAGTTACACGGATGGGGGGAGCAATCAGCCCCAGCATTTT
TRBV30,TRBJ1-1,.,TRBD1,CAWTTGQLNTEAFF,TGTGCCTGGACCACGGGACAGCTGAACACTGAAGCTTTCTTT
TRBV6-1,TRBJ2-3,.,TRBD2,CASSEGKRGIVADTQYF,TGTGCCAGCAGTGAGGGAAAGCGGGGGATCGTTGCAGATACGCAGTATTTT
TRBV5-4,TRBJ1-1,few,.,CASSGRELGTEAFF,TGTGCCAGCAGCGGCAGGGAACTCGGCACTGAAGCTTTCTTT
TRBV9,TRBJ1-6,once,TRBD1,CASSGTGGQVSPLHF,TGTGCCAGCAGCGGGACAGGGGGCCAGGTTTCACCCCTCCACTTT
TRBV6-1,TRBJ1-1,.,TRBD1,CASTKGAGRNTEAFF,TGTGCCAGCACTAAGGGGGCAGGTAGGAACACTGAAGCTTTCTTT